A selection of T cell receptor beta chains follows, all from one sample in a study of blood T cell repertoires in COVID-19. Data came from immunoSEQ multiplex PCR; TCRdb stores just in-frame clones and leaves some out. The sample lists 150,000 to 180,000 clones, more than 80% occurring once. Material for sequencing was peripheral blood. Source of these receptors: a man aged 50 to 60 with acute or convalescent COVID-19. Both conserved end residues are part of each CDR3. Each record gives: J gene, D gene, clone size, V gene, CDR3 protein, CDR3 DNA. The D gene is left open where the match is weak. Not every row has a clone size; where given, it reads once, few, many or a size class.

>TRBJ1-1|.|once|TRBV28
CATRRGRGTEAFF
TGTGCCACCCGTAGGGGCCGCGGCACTGAAGCTTTCTTT
>TRBJ1-5|TRBD1|few|TRBV28
CASTGTVYQPQHF
TGTGCCAGCACCGGGACAGTCTATCAGCCCCAGCATTTT
>TRBJ2-7|.|once|TRBV6-5
CASSPGDFFYEQYF
TGTGCCAGCAGCCCGGGGGATTTTTTCTACGAGCAGTACTTC
>TRBJ2-3|TRBD2|.|TRBV28
CASSFWLASGGTTDTQYF
TGTGCCAGCAGTTTTTGGTTGGCTAGCGGGGGGACCACAGATACGCAGTATTTT
>TRBJ1-5|TRBD1|.|TRBV28
CASSLGTGNNQPQHF
TGTGCCAGCAGTTTGGGGACAGGGAACAATCAGCCCCAGCATTTT
>TRBJ1-1|.|.|TRBV27
CASSFSRSTEAFF
TGTGCCAGCAGTTTTTCCCGTAGCACTGAAGCTTTCTTT
>TRBJ2-6|TRBD1|.|TRBV28
CASSLRDRVAGANVLTF
TGTGCCAGCAGTTTACGGGACAGGGTAGCTGGGGCCAACGTCCTGACTTTC
>TRBJ1-1|TRBD1|.|TRBV6-1
CASSEWTGGNTEAFF
TGTGCCAGCAGTGAATGGACAGGGGGAAACACTGAAGCTTTCTTT
>TRBJ1-4|TRBD1|.|TRBV4-3
CASSQQGAANEKLFF
TGCGCCAGCAGCCAACAGGGGGCCGCTAATGAAAAACTGTTTTTT
>TRBJ1-1|TRBD1|.|TRBV6-2/TRBV6-3
CASSPDRGRTEAFF
TGTGCCAGCAGCCCGGACAGGGGGCGGACTGAAGCTTTCTTT
>TRBJ2-5|.|.|TRBV5-8
CASSLSSNQETQYF
TGTGCCAGCAGCTTGAGCTCTAATCAAGAGACCCAGTACTTC
>TRBJ1-5|TRBD1|.|TRBV19
CASRYGQGPNQPQHF
TGTGCCAGTCGGTATGGACAGGGACCAAATCAGCCCCAGCATTTT
>TRBJ2-1|.|.|TRBV9
CASSGPQGGYNEQFF
TGTGCCAGCAGCGGACCGCAAGGGGGCTACAATGAGCAGTTCTTC
>TRBJ1-5|TRBD1|few|TRBV10-3
CATQGVRNQPQHF
TGTGCCACACAGGGGGTAAGGAATCAGCCCCAGCATTTT
>TRBJ2-1|.|.|TRBV2
CASSRQGAGAIEQFF
TGTGCCAGCAGTCGACAGGGAGCGGGAGCTATTGAGCAGTTCTTC
>TRBJ1-2|.|.|TRBV6-5
CASSPAAITNYGYTF
TGTGCCAGCTCCCCAGCAGCGATCACTAACTATGGCTACACCTTC
>TRBJ1-6|TRBD1|.|TRBV5-6
CASSAGTGFNSPLHF
TGTGCCAGCAGCGCCGGGACAGGGTTTAATTCACCCCTCCACTTT
>TRBJ1-3|.|.|TRBV11-2
CASSPPGGGSGNTIYF
TGTGCCAGCAGCCCCCCGGGAGGCGGCTCTGGAAACACCATATATTTT
>TRBJ1-5|.|.|TRBV7-2
CASSWGVGSQPQHF
TGTGCCAGCAGCTGGGGGGTCGGCAGTCAGCCCCAGCATTTT
>TRBJ1-6|TRBD1|.|TRBV5-6
CASSLGGQYNSPLHF
TGTGCCAGCAGCCTCGGGGGACAGTATAATTCACCCCTCCACTTT
>TRBJ1-3|TRBD1|.|TRBV6-5
CASSYSDRAGNTIYF
TGTGCCAGCAGTTACTCGGACAGGGCAGGAAACACCATATATTTT
>TRBJ2-1|TRBD1|once|TRBV19
CASSIGTGSLGQFF
TGTGCCAGTAGTATCGGGACAGGGAGTCTCGGGCAGTTCTTC
>TRBJ1-4|.|.|TRBV18
CASSPPPARVFEKLFF
TGTGCCAGCTCACCACCCCCAGCCCGGGTATTCGAAAAACTGTTTTTT
>TRBJ2-3|TRBD2|.|TRBV24-1
CATSDPGRTSTDTQYF
TGTGCCACCAGTGACCCCGGGAGGACTAGCACAGATACGCAGTATTTT
>TRBJ2-3|TRBD1|.|TRBV28
CAGRDSRTDTQYF
TGTGCCGGAAGGGACAGCCGGACAGATACGCAGTATTTT
>TRBJ2-3|.|.|TRBV28
CASSLSGLRSTDTQYF
TGTGCCAGCAGTTTATCAGGACTCCGCAGCACAGATACGCAGTATTTT